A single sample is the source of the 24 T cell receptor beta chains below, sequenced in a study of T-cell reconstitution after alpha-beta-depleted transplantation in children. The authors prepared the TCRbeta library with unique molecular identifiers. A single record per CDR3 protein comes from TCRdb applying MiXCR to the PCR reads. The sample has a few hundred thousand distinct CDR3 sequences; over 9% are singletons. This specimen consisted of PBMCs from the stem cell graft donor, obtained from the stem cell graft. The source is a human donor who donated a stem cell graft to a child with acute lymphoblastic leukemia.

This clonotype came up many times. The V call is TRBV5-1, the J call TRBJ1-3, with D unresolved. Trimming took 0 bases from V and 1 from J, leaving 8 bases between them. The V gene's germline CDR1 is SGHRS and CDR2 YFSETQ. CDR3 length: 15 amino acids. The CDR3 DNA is TGCGCCAGCAGCTTGGACAGACCTTCTGGAAACACCATATATTTT. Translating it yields CASSLDRPSGNTIYF.

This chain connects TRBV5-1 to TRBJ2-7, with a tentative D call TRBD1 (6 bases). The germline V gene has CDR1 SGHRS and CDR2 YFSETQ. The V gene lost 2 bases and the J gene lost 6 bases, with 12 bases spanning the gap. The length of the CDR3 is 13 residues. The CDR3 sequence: CASSLNRAVEQYF. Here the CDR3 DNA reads TGCGCCAGCAGCTTAAACAGGGCGGTCGAGCAGTACTTC. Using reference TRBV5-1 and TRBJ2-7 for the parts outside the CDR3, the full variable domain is KAGVTQTPRYLIKTRGQQVTLSCSPISGHRSVSWYQQTPGQGLQFLFEYFSETQRNKGNFPGRFSGRQFSNSRSEMNVSTLELGDSALYLCASSLNRAVEQYFGPGTRLTVT.

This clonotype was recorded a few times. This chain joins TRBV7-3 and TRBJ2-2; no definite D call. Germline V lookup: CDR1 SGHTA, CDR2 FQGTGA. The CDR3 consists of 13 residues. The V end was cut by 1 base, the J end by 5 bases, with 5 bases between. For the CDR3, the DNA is TGTGCCAGCAGCTTAATCTCAACCGGGGAGCTGTTTTTT. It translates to CASSLISTGELFF.

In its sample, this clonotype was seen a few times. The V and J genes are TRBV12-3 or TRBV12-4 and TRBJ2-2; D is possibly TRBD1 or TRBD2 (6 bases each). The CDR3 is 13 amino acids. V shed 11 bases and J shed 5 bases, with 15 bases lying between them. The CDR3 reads CACRRGRTGELFF. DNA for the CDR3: TGTGCCTGCCGTCGGGGGCGGACCGGGGAGCTGTTTTTT.

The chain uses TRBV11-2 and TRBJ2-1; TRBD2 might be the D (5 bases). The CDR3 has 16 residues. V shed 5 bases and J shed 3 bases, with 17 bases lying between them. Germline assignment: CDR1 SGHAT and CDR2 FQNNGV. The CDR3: CASSPSSSSFYNEQFF. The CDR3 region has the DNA TGTGCCAGCAGCCCGAGTTCTAGCTCCTTCTACAATGAGCAGTTCTTC.

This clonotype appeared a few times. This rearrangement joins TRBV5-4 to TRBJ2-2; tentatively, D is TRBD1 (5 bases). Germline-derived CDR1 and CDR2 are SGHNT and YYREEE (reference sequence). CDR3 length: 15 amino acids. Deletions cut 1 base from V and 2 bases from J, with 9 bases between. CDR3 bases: TGTGCCAGCAGCTTGATGACAGATAACACCGGGGAGCTGTTTTTT. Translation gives CASSLMTDNTGELFF.

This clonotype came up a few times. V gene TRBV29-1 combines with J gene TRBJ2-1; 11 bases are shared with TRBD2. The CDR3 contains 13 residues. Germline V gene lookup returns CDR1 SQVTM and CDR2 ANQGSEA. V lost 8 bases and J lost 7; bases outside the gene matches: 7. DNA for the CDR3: TGCAGCATCGGGACTAGCGGATGGAATGAGCAGTTCTTC. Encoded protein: CSIGTSGWNEQFF.

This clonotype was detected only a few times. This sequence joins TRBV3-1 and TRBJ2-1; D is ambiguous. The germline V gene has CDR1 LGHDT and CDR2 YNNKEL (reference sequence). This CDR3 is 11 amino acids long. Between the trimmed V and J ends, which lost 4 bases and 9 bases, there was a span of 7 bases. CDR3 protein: CASSRSFEQFF. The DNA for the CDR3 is TGTGCCAGCAGCCGTAGCTTTGAGCAGTTCTTC.

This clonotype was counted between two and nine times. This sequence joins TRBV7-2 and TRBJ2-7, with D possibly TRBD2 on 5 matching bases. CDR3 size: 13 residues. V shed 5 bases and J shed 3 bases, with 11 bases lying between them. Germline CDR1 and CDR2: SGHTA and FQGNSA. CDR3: CASSPGNLYEQYF. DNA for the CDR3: TGTGCCAGCAGCCCGGGGAATCTCTACGAGCAGTACTTC. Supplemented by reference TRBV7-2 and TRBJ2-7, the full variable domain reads GAGVSQSPSNKVTEKGKDVELRCDPISGHTALYWYRQSLGQGLEFLIYFQGNSAPDKSGLPSDRFSAERTGGSVSTLTIQRTQQEDSAVYLCASSPGNLYEQYFGPGTRLTVT.

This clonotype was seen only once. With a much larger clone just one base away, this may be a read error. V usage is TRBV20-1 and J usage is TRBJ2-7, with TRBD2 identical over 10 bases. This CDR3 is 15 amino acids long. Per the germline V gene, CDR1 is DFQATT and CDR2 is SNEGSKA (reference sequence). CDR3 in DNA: TGCAGTGCTAGAGGCCCTAGCGGGAGAAGATACGACCAGTACTTC. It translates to CSARGPSGRRYDQYF.

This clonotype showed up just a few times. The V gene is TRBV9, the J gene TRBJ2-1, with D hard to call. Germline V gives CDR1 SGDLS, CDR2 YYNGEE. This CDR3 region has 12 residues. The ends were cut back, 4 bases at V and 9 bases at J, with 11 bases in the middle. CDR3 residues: CASSPSGFEQFF. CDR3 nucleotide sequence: TGTGCCAGCAGCCCGTCCGGGTTTGAGCAGTTCTTC.

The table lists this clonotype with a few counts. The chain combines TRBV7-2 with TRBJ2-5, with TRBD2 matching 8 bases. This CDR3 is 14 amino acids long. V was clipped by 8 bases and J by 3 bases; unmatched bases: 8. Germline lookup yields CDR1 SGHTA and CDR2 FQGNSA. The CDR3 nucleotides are TGTGCCAGCTCCCAGAGCGGGGGAAAAGAGACCCAGTACTTC. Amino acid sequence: CASSQSGGKETQYF.

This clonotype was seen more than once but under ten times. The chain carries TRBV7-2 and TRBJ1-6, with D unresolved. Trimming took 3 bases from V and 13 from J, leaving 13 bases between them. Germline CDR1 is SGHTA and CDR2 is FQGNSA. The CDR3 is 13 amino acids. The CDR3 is CASSFSGWFPLHF. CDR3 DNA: TGTGCCAGCAGCTTCTCGGGCTGGTTCCCCCTCCACTTT. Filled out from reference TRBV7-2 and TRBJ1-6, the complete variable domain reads GAGVSQSPSNKVTEKGKDVELRCDPISGHTALYWYRQSLGQGLEFLIYFQGNSAPDKSGLPSDRFSAERTGGSVSTLTIQRTQQEDSAVYLCASSFSGWFPLHFGNGTRLTVT.

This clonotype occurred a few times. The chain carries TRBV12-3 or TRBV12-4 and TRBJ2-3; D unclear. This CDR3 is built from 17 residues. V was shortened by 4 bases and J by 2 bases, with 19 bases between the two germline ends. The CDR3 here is CASSYVLTRGNTDTQYF. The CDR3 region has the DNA TGTGCCAGCAGTTACGTTTTGACTCGAGGAAACACAGATACGCAGTATTTT.

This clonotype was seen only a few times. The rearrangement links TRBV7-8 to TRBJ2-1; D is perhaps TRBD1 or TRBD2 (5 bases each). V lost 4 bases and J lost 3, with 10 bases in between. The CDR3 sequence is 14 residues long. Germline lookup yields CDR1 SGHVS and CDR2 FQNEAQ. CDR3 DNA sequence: TGTGCCAGCAGCTACCGGGACGGCTACAATGAGCAGTTCTTC. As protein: CASSYRDGYNEQFF.

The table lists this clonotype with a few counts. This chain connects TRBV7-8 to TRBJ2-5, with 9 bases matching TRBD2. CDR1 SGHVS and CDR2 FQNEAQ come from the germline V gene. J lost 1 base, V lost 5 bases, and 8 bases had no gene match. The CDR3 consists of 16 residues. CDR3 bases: TGTGCCAGCAGCCTGCGACTAGCGGAGACCCAAGAGACCCAGTACTTC. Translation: CASSLRLAETQETQYF. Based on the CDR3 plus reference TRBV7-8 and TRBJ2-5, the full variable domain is GAGVSQSPRYKVAKRGQDVALRCDPISGHVSLFWYQQALGQGPEFLTYFQNEAQLDKSGLPSDRFFAERPEGSVSTLKIQRTQQEDSAVYLCASSLRLAETQETQYFGPGTRLLVL.

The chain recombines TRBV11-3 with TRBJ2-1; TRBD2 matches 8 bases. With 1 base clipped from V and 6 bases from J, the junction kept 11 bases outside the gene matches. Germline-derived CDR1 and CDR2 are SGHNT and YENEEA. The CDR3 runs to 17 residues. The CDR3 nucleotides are TGTGCCAGCAGCTTAGGGGTCGTCGGGAGGGCCGTCAATGAGCAGTTCTTC. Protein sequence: CASSLGVVGRAVNEQFF.

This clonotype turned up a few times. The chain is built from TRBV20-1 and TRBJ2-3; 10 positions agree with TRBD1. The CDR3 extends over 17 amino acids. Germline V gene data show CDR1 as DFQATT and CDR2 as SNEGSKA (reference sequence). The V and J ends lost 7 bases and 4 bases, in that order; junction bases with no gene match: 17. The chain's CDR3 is CSVILPTGTGAADTQYF. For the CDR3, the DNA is TGCAGTGTTATATTACCTACCGGGACAGGGGCGGCAGATACGCAGTATTTT.

The CDR3 region has the DNA TGTGCCAGCAAACTAGCGGGGGCTAACACCGGGGAGCTGTTTTTT. Its translation is CASKLAGANTGELFF. The chain has TRBV11-2 and TRBJ2-2; TRBD2 aligns across 11 bases. The germline gives CDR1 SGHAT, CDR2 FQNNGV. V lost 7 bases, J lost 2 bases, and 3 bases stayed unmatched. The CDR3 totals 15 residues.

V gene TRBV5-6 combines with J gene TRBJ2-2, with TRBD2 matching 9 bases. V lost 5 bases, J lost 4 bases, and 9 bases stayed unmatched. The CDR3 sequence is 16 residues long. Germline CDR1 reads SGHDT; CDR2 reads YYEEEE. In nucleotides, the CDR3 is TGTGCCAGCAGGCTTATAGCGGGAGCTGGCACCGGGGAGCTGTTTTTT. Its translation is CASRLIAGAGTGELFF.

The CDR3 region is CASSPEPGSASDTQYF. CDR3 nucleotide sequence: TGTGCCAGCAGCCCGGAGCCGGGAAGCGCCTCAGATACGCAGTATTTT. V and J are TRBV5-5 and TRBJ2-3; the D gene is possibly TRBD2 (5 bases). Germline V lookup: CDR1 SGHKS, CDR2 YYEKEE (reference sequence). Trimming cost V 4 bases and J 4 bases, with 19 bases left between them. The CDR3 runs 16 residues.

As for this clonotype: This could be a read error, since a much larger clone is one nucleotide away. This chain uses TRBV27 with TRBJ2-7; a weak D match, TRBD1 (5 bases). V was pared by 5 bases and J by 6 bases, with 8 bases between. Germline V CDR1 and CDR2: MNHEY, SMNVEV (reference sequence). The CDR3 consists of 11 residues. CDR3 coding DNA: TGTGCCAGCAGTCACAGGTGCGAGCAGTACTTC. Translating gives CASSHRCEQYF.

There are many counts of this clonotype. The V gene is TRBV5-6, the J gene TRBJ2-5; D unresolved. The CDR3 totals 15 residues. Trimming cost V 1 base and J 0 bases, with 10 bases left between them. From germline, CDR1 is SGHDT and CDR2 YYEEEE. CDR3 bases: TGTGCCAGCAGCTTGAAGGCCAGCTACCAAGAGACCCAGTACTTC. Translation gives CASSLKASYQETQYF.

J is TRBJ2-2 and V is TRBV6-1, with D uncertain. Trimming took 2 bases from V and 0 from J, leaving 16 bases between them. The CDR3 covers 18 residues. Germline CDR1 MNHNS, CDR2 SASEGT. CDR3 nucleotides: TGTGCCAGCAGTGAACCACCGGGTGGCGGAGCGAACACCGGGGAGCTGTTTTTT. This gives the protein CASSEPPGGGANTGELFF.